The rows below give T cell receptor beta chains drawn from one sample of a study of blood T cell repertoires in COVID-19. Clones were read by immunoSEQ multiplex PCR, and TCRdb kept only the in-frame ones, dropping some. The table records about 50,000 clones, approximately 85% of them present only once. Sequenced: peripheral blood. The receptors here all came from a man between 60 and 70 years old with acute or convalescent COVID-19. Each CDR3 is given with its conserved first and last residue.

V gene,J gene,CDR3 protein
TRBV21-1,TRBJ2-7,CASRFKELGTAYEQYF
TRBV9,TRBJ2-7,CASSVGTGGIHEQYF
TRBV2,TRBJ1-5,CASSGTRRDNQPQHF
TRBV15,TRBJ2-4,CATSRDNQVGNIQYF
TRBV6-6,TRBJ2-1,CASTLRAGYEQFF
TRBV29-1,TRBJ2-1,CSHARDPPGYEQFF
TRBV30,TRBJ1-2,CAWSGTTGTDGYTF
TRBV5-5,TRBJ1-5,CASSSLDRNNQPQHF
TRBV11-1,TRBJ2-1,CASSSTAYNEQFF
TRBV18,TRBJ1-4,CASSLRGERANEKLFF
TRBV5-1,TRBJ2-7,CASSPGTRITYEQYF
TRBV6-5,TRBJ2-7,CASSPSGLFYEQYF
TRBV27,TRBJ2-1,CASILGRLGYNEQFF
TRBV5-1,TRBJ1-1,CASSLAGQRITEAFF
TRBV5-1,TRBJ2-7,CASSLGREASGFYEQYF
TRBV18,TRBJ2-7,CASSPGTATYEQYF
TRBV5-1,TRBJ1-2,CASSSDTDYGYTF
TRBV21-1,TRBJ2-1,CASRGTVGAGGNNEQFF
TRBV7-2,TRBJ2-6,CASSPKTGAGANVLTF
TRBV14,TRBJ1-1,CASSSPHSGYAEAFF
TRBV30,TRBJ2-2,CAWSGLAGASNTGELFF
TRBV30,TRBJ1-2,CAWSVGRANYGYTF
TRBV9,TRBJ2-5,CASRRGERRNQETQYF
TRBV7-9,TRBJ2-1,CASTIGQGSLNEQFF
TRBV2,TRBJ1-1,CASGGDRMMNTEAFF
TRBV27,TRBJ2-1,CASSSLAGAEQFF
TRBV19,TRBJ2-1,CASSIRASGSSTYNEQFF